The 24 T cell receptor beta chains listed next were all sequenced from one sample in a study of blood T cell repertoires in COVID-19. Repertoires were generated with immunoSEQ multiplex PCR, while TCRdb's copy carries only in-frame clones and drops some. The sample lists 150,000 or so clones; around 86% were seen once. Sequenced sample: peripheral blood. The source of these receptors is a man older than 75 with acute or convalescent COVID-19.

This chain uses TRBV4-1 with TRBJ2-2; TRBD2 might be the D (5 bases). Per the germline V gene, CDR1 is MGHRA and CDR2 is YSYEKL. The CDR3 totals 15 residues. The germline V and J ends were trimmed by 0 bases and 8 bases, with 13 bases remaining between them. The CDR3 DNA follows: TGCGCCAGCAGCCAAGACTTCGGGGTCTTGGGGGAGCTGTTTTTT. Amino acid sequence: CASSQDFGVLGELFF.

CDR3 amino acids: CASSWRSGGSYNSPLHF. Here the CDR3 DNA reads TGTGCCAGCAGTTGGAGGTCAGGGGGCTCCTATAATTCACCCCTCCACTTT. The genes are TRBV5-6 and TRBJ1-6, with 7 nucleotides matching TRBD1. The V segment lost 5 bases and the J segment 0 bases; nucleotides outside the gene matches: 8. The CDR3 is made up of 17 amino acids. In germline, CDR1 is SGHDT, CDR2 YYEEEE. The full variable domain, completed using reference TRBV5-6 and TRBJ1-6, is DAGVTQSPTHLIKTRGQQVTLRCSPKSGHDTVSWYQQALGQGPQFIFQYYEEEERQRGNFPDRFSGHQFPNYSSELNVNALLLGDSALYLCASSWRSGGSYNSPLHFGNGTRLTVT.

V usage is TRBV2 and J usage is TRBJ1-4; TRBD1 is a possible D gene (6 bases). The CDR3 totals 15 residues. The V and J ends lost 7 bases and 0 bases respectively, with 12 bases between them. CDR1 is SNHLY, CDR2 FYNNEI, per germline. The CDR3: CASNRAQATNEKLFF. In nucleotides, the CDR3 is TGTGCCAGCAACAGGGCTCAGGCAACTAATGAAAAACTGTTTTTT.

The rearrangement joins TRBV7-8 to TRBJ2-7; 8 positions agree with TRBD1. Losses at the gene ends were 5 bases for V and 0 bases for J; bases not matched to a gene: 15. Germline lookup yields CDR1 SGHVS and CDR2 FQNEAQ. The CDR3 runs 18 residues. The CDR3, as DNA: TGTGCCAGCAGCCGTCCCGGGACAGGTTCGGGGCGCTCCTACGAGCAGTACTTC. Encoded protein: CASSRPGTGSGRSYEQYF.

CDR3 DNA: TGCGCCAGCAGCCACGGGAACCGGGCCGCCAAGGATACGCAGTATTTT. This gives the protein CASSHGNRAAKDTQYF. This rearrangement joins TRBV5-1 to TRBJ2-3, with a possible D match to TRBD2 (5 bases). Trimming removed 4 bases at V and 6 bases at J, with 21 bases between. CDR1 and CDR2 from the germline V gene are SGHRS and YFSETQ. The CDR3 spans 16 residues.

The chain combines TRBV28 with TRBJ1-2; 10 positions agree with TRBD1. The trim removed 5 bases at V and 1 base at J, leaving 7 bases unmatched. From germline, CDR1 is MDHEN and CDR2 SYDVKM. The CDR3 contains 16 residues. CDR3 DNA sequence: TGTGCCAGCAGTCCGTGGACAGGGGGGTTTAACTATGGCTACACCTTC. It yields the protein CASSPWTGGFNYGYTF.

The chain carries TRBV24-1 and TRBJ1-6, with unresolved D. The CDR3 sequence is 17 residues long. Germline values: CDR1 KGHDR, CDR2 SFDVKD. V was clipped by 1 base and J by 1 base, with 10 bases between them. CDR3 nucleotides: TGTGCCACCAGTGATTTTTTGGGCCTTTCCTATAATTCACCCCTCCACTTT. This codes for CATSDFLGLSYNSPLHF.

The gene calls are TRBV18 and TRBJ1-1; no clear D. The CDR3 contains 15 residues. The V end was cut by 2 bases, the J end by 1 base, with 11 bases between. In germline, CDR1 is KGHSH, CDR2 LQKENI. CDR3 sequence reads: CASSPYSPGNTEAFF. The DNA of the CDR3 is TGTGCCAGCTCACCATACTCCCCCGGGAACACTGAAGCTTTCTTT. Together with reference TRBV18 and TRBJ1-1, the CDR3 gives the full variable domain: NAGVMQNPRHLVRRRGQEARLRCSPMKGHSHVYWYRQLPEEGLKFMVYLQKENIIDESGMPKERFSAEFPKEGPSILRIQQVVRGDSAAYFCASSPYSPGNTEAFFGQGTRLTVV.

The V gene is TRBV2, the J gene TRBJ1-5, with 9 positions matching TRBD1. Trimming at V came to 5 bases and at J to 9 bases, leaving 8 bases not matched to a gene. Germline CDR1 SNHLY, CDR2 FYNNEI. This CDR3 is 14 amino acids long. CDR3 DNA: TGTGCCAGCAGTAAGGGACAGGGAGAGACGCCCCAGCATTTT. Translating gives CASSKGQGETPQHF. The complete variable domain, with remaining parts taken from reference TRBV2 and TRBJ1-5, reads EPEVTQTPSHQVTQMGQEVILRCVPISNHLYFYWYRQILGQKVEFLVSFYNNEISEKSEIFDDQFSVERPDGSNFTLKIRSTKLEDSAMYFCASSKGQGETPQHFGDGTRLSIL.

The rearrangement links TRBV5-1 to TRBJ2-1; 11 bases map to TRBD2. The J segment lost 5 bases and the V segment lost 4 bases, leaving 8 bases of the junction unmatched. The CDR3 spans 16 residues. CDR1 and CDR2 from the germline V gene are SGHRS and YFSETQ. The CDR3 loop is CASSLRLAGKHNEQFF. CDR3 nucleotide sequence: TGCGCCAGCAGCCTTAGACTAGCGGGGAAGCACAATGAGCAGTTCTTC.

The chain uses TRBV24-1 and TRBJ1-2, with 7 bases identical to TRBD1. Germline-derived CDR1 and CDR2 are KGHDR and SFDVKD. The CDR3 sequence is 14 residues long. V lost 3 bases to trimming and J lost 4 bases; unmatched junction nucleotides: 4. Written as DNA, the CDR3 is TGTGCCACCAGTGATCCGGGACAGCTCTATGGCTACACCTTC. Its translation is CATSDPGQLYGYTF.

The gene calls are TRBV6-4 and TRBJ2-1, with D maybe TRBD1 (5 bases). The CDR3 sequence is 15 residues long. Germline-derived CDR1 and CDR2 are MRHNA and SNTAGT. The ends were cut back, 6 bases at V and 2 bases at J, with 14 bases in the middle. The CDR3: CASRPSQGAYNEQFF. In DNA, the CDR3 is TGTGCCAGCAGACCCTCCCAAGGGGCCTACAATGAGCAGTTCTTC.

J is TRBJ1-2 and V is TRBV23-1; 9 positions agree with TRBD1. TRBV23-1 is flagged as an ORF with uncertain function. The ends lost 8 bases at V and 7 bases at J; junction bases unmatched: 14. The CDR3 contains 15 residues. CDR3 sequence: CASLRGDRVNFGYTF. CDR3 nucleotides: TGCGCCAGCCTGAGAGGGGACAGGGTCAATTTTGGCTACACCTTC.

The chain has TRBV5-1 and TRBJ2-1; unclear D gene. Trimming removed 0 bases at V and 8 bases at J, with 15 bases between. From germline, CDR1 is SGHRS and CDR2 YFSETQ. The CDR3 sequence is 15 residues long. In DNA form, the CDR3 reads TGCGCCAGCAGCTTGGCCGGTACAGTCATCCATGAGCAGTTCTTC. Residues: CASSLAGTVIHEQFF.

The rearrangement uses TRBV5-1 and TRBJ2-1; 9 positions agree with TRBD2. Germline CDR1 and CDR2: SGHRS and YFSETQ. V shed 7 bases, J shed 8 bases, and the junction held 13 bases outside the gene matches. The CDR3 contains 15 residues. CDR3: CASGGSGRLFHEQFF. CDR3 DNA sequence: TGCGCCAGCGGGGGTAGCGGGAGACTTTTCCATGAGCAGTTCTTC. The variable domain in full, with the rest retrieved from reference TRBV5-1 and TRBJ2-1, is KAGVTQTPRYLIKTRGQQVTLSCSPISGHRSVSWYQQTPGQGLQFLFEYFSETQRNKGNFPGRFSGRQFSNSRSEMNVSTLELGDSALYLCASGGSGRLFHEQFFGPGTRLTVL.

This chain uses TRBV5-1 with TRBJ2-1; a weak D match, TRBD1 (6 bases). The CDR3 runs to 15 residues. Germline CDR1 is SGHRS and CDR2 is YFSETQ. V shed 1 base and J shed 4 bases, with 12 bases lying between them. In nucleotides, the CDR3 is TGCGCCAGCAGCTTGTATTCCCAGGGGTACAATGAGCAGTTCTTC. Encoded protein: CASSLYSQGYNEQFF.

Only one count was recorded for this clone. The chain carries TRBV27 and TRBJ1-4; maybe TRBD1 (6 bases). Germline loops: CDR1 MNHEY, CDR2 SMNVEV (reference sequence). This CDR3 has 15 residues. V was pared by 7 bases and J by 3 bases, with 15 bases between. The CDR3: CASKRGGVPNEKLFF. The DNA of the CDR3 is TGTGCCAGCAAGAGAGGGGGAGTTCCTAATGAAAAACTGTTTTTT.

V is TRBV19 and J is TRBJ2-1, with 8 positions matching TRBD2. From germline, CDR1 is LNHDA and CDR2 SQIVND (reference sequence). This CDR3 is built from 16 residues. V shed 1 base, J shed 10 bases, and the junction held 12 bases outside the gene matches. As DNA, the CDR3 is TGTGCCAGTAGTATAGTGCCGGGACTAGTTCAGATGGAGCAGTTCTTC. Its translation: CASSIVPGLVQMEQFF. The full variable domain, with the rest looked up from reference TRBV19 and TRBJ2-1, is DGGITQSPKYLFRKEGQNVTLSCEQNLNHDAMYWYRQDPGQGLRLIYYSQIVNDFQKGDIAEGYSVSREKKESFPLTVTSAQKNPTAFYLCASSIVPGLVQMEQFFGPGTRLTVL.

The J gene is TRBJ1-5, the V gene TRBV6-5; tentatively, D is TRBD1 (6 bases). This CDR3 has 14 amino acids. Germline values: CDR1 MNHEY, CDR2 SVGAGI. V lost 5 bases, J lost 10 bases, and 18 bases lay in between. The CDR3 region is CASSNEWGGRPQHF. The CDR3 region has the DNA TGTGCCAGCAGTAATGAATGGGGGGGGCGTCCCCAGCATTTT.

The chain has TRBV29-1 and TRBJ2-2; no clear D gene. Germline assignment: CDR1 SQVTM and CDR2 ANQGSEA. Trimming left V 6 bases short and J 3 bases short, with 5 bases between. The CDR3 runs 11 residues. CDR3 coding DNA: TGCAGCGTCAGATACACCGGGGAGCTGTTTTTT. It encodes CSVRYTGELFF.

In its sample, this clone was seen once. CDR3 sequence reads: CASSVNRHQPQHF. The CDR3 DNA reads TGTGCCAGTAGTGTTAACAGGCATCAGCCCCAGCATTTT. This chain links TRBV19 with TRBJ1-5; a weak D match, TRBD1 (5 bases). Germline V lookup: CDR1 LNHDA, CDR2 SQIVND (reference sequence). CDR3 length equals 13 residues. Trimming took off 5 bases at V and 5 bases at J, with 10 bases between the two ends. The full variable domain, in which reference TRBV19 and TRBJ1-5 provide the parts outside the CDR3, is DGGITQSPKYLFRKEGQNVTLSCEQNLNHDAMYWYRQDPGQGLRLIYYSQIVNDFQKGDIAEGYSVSREKKESFPLTVTSAQKNPTAFYLCASSVNRHQPQHFGDGTRLSIL.

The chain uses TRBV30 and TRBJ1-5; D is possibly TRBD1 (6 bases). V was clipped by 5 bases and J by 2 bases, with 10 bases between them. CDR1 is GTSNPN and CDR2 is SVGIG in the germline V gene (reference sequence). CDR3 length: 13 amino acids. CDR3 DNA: TGTGCCTGGGCTTACAGGGGCAATCAGCCCCAGCATTTT. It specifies CAWAYRGNQPQHF.

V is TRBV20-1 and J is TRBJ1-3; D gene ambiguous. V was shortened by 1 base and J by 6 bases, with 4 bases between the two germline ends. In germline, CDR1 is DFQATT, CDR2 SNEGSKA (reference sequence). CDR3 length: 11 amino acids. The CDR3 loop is CSARGPNTIYF. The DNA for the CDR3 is TGCAGTGCTAGAGGGCCAAACACCATATATTTT.

The CDR3 DNA reads as TGTGCCATCAGTGTCGCCAGGGGGCTGGGGACTGAAGCTTTCTTT. The encoded protein is CAISVARGLGTEAFF. The rearrangement uses TRBV10-3 and TRBJ1-1; 8 bases match TRBD1. Germline V gives CDR1 ENHRY, CDR2 SYGVKD. Trimming cost V 4 bases and J 5 bases; bases outside gene matches: 9. The CDR3 spans 15 residues.